This TCR beta chain was identified during a study of blood T cell repertoires in COVID-19. Sequencing was performed with immunoSEQ multiplex PCR; in TCRdb, only in-frame clones are kept and a portion is missing. This table holds about 220,000 clones, approximately 90% found once. This clone has just one count. This CDR3 spans 15 amino acids. Germline V gene lookup returns CDR1 SGHTA and CDR2 FQGTGA. The germline V and J ends were trimmed by 5 bases and 2 bases, with 15 bases remaining between them. The chain has TRBV7-3 and TRBJ1-2, with D unclear. Sample: PBMCs or T cells enriched from blood (not recorded which). The clonotype comes from a woman aged 18-30 years in a cohort exposed to, infected with or recovered from COVID-19 (not recorded which). The CDR3 region has the DNA TGTGCCAGCAGCGGAGGACCGGGTTCCAACTATGGCTACACCTTC. Translated: CASSGGPGSNYGYTF. Looking up the rest from reference TRBV7-3 and TRBJ1-2 gives the full variable domain: GAGVSQTPSNKVTEKGKYVELRCDPISGHTALYWYRQSLGQGPEFLIYFQGTGAADDSGLPNDRFFAVRPEGSVSTLKIQRTERGDSAVYLCASSGGPGSNYGYTFGSGTRLTVV.